These T cell receptor beta chains were read from a single sample in a study of CD8 T cells in Susac syndrome. TCRdb re-called the immunoSEQ multiplex PCR reads through MiXCR, storing one row per CDR3 protein. The table has about 180,000 distinct CDR3 sequences, about 94% seen once; the top ten hold more than 0.09%. Sample: CD4+ T cells from PBMCs. The receptors originated from a human donor with multiple sclerosis. CDR3s include the opening cysteine and the closing phenylalanine or tryptophan. The order of the fields is D gene, J gene, clone size, V gene, CDR3 DNA, CDR3 protein. The D gene is left open where the match is weak. Some rows mark clone size as missing; the rest say once, few, many or name a class of expanded clone.

D gene: TRBD1; J gene: TRBJ1-2; clone size: NA; V gene: TRBV4-1; CDR3 DNA: TGCGCCAGCAGCCAAGGACAGGGCGTTGGCTACACCTTC; CDR3 protein: CASSQGQGVGYTF
D gene: NA; J gene: TRBJ2-7; clone size: NA; V gene: TRBV2; CDR3 DNA: TGTGCCAGCAGTGAACGGTCAGGGGTGTTTTACGAGCAGTACTTC; CDR3 protein: CASSERSGVFYEQYF
D gene: NA; J gene: TRBJ2-3; clone size: NA; V gene: TRBV20-1; CDR3 DNA: TGCAGTGCTAGAGCCGGGACCCTCCCAGATACGCAGTATTTT; CDR3 protein: CSARAGTLPDTQYF
D gene: TRBD1; J gene: TRBJ1-5; clone size: once; V gene: TRBV3-1; CDR3 DNA: TGTGCCAGCAGCCAAAGCCGACAGGGCGCCCAGCATTTT; CDR3 protein: CASSQSRQGAQHF
D gene: TRBD1; J gene: TRBJ2-1; clone size: NA; V gene: TRBV30; CDR3 DNA: TGTGCCTGGAGTACAAACAGGGGCCCCTACAATGAGCAGTTCTTC; CDR3 protein: CAWSTNRGPYNEQFF
D gene: NA; J gene: TRBJ1-6; clone size: NA; V gene: TRBV30; CDR3 DNA: TGTGCCTGGAGTGCCTGGGTGGGCTCCTATAATTCACCCCTCCACTTT; CDR3 protein: CAWSAWVGSYNSPLHF
D gene: NA; J gene: TRBJ2-7; clone size: NA; V gene: TRBV20-1; CDR3 DNA: TGCAGTGCTAGAGGGTGGGGGAGCTCCTACGAGCAGTACTTC; CDR3 protein: CSARGWGSSYEQYF
D gene: NA; J gene: TRBJ1-1; clone size: once; V gene: TRBV9; CDR3 DNA: TGTGCCAGCAGCGTAGATCTGGGGGCGTACACTGAAGCTTTCTTT; CDR3 protein: CASSVDLGAYTEAFF
D gene: TRBD2; J gene: TRBJ2-3; clone size: NA; V gene: TRBV5-4; CDR3 DNA: TGTGCCAGCTCCCGGGACTACGCAACAGATACGCAGTATTTT; CDR3 protein: CASSRDYATDTQYF
D gene: TRBD2; J gene: TRBJ2-1; clone size: NA; V gene: TRBV6-5; CDR3 DNA: TGTGCCAGCAGTACGAGCGGGGGGCCCTACAATGAGCAGTTCTTC; CDR3 protein: CASSTSGGPYNEQFF
D gene: NA; J gene: TRBJ1-1; clone size: NA; V gene: TRBV5-1; CDR3 DNA: TGCGCCAGCAGCTTGCGGGCCGACGGGAACACTGAAGCTTTCTTT; CDR3 protein: CASSLRADGNTEAFF
D gene: NA; J gene: TRBJ2-5; clone size: NA; V gene: TRBV27; CDR3 DNA: TGTGCCAGCAGTCTTCTGGCGGGGGCGCAAGTTTTCCCAACGGAGACCCAGTACTTC; CDR3 protein: CASSLLAGAQVFPTETQYF
D gene: NA; J gene: TRBJ2-2; clone size: NA; V gene: TRBV12-3/TRBV12-4; CDR3 DNA: TGTGCCAGCAGTTCCGGGGAGAACACCGGGGAGCTGTTTTTT; CDR3 protein: CASSSGENTGELFF
D gene: NA; J gene: TRBJ2-3; clone size: NA; V gene: TRBV29-1; CDR3 DNA: TGCAGCGTTCAGCGACAGGTGCTCGGAGATACGCAGTATTTT; CDR3 protein: CSVQRQVLGDTQYF
D gene: NA; J gene: TRBJ2-5; clone size: NA; V gene: TRBV29-1; CDR3 DNA: TGCAGCGTTGGGAGGGTACCCCAAGAGACCCAGTACTTC; CDR3 protein: CSVGRVPQETQYF
D gene: NA; J gene: TRBJ2-6; clone size: NA; V gene: TRBV7-9; CDR3 DNA: TGTGCCAGCAGCCGCTTTGGAGCTGGGGCCAACGTCCTGACTTTC; CDR3 protein: CASSRFGAGANVLTF
D gene: NA; J gene: TRBJ2-7; clone size: NA; V gene: TRBV7-8; CDR3 DNA: TGTGCCAGCAGCTTATGGGGGGGCACTCGAGGCCACGAGCAGTACTTC; CDR3 protein: CASSLWGGTRGHEQYF